These 25 T cell receptor beta chains were all obtained from the same sample, sequenced in a study of T cell clonality in common variable immunodeficiency. Measured with immunoSEQ multiplex PCR; TCRdb has only the in-frame clones, and not every one. Reported are some 28,000 clones, none seen only once; the ten largest carry about 12%. Sequencing used peripheral blood mononuclear cells. Every receptor here comes from a person aged 18 to 75 in good health.

This clone was recorded at least ten times. The DNA ends 3 residues before the CDR3 does, and the rest of the CDR3 is filled in from the germline J gene. The J gene is TRBJ2-7, the V gene TRBV18; 8 positions agree with TRBD1. Germline V CDR1 and CDR2: KGHSH, LQKENI. The CDR3 consists of 19 residues. V lost 6 bases, J lost 4 bases, and 23 bases stayed unmatched. The CDR3 DNA, read in part, is TGTGCCAGCTCCAACACCAACCCCGGACAGGGTGGTCAAATATACGAG. As protein: CASSNTNPGQGGQIYE. The CDR3, in full, reads CASSNTNPGQGGQIYEQYF.

This clone occurred many times. The CDR3 is cut off 3 residues early in the read; its end comes from the germline J gene. The chain combines TRBV7-6 with TRBJ1-1; D is perhaps TRBD1 (6 bases). This CDR3 is built from 15 residues. Germline values: CDR1 SGHVS, CDR2 FNYEAQ. Trimming took 5 bases from V and 4 from J, leaving 17 bases between them. Partial CDR3 DNA: TGTGCCAGCAGCCAACCGTACAGGGCGGGCACTGAA. This codes for CASSQPYRAGTE. The entire CDR3 sequence reads CASSQPYRAGTEAFF.

This clone has a handful of counts. The CDR3 is cut off 3 residues early in the read; its end comes from the germline J gene. V gene TRBV10-2 combines with J gene TRBJ2-7; 7 bases match TRBD2. Germline V gives CDR1 WSHSY, CDR2 SAAADI. The J segment lost 1 base and the V segment lost 3 bases, leaving 6 bases of the junction unmatched. This CDR3 contains 15 residues. The sequenced CDR3 bases are TGCGCCAGCAGTGAAGGGGCGGGGGAGTCCTACGAG. Protein product: CASSEGAGESYE. The entire CDR3 is CASSEGAGESYEQYF.

This clone was counted ten times or more. Coverage ceases 3 residues before the CDR3 finishes, and the germline J gene fills in the end. This rearrangement joins TRBV18 to TRBJ2-3; D possibly corresponds to TRBD2 (6 bases). Germline V gives CDR1 KGHSH, CDR2 LQKENI. V was trimmed by 4 bases and J by 8 bases, leaving 16 bases between them. The CDR3 totals 14 residues. This CDR3 is CASSRDSAAATQYF. Partial CDR3 DNA: TGTGCCAGCTCACGGGACTCGGCGGCGGCTACG.

This clone was detected only a few times. A junction end diverges from the germline sequence, so it may reflect a read error. The CDR3 goes on 3 residues after the read ends, and that part is filled in from the germline J gene. The same CDR3 can be traced to other DNA sequences in this sample. V and J are TRBV18 and TRBJ1-3, with D uncertain. Germline loops: CDR1 KGHSH, CDR2 LQKENI. The CDR3 is made up of 16 amino acids. CDR3 amino acids: CASSLQISDSGNTIYF. The CDR3 bases that were read are TGTGCCAGCTCACTCCAGATTTCAGACTCTGGAAACACG.

There are many counts of this clone. The read comes to an end 3 residues before the CDR3 does, leaving the germline J gene to fill in the end. The V gene is TRBV19, the J gene TRBJ1-5; 7 bases fit TRBD1. CDR3 length equals 13 residues. J was trimmed by 2 bases and V by 8 bases; bases with no gene match: 3. Germline V gives CDR1 LNHDA, CDR2 SQIVND (reference sequence). The sequenced CDR3 bases are TGTGCCAGTGGAGGGACAGGCAATCAGCCC. It codes for CASGGTGNQP. The whole CDR3 sequence reads CASGGTGNQPQHF. The variable domain in full, completed from reference TRBV19 and TRBJ1-5, reads DGGITQSPKYLFRKEGQNVTLSCEQNLNHDAMYWYRQDPGQGLRLIYYSQIVNDFQKGDIAEGYSVSREKKESFPLTVTSAQKNPTAFYLCASGGTGNQPQHFGDGTRLSIL.

This clone was counted a few times. The read terminates 3 residues before the CDR3 end, so the remaining end is supplied by the germline J gene. The sample has other DNA sequences that encode this CDR3 too. The rearrangement joins TRBV20-1 to TRBJ1-3; D remains unclear. V dropped 3 bases and J dropped 4 bases, with 16 bases sitting between them. The CDR3 sequence is 15 residues long. The germline V gene encodes CDR1 DFQATT and CDR2 SNEGSKA (reference sequence). The sequenced CDR3 bases are TGCAGTGCTAGGTTATCACAGAGCTCCGGAAACACC. It codes for CSARLSQSSGNT. In full, the CDR3 is CSARLSQSSGNTIYF.

This clone was seen at least ten times. The read ends 3 residues before the CDR3 terminus; that terminus is restored from the germline J gene. The rearrangement uses TRBV9 and TRBJ1-4; TRBD1 matches at 7 bases. V was pared by 3 bases and J by 8 bases, with 10 bases of the junction left unmatched. This CDR3 is built from 15 residues. Germline V gene data show CDR1 as SGDLS and CDR2 as YYNGEE. The CDR3 sequence is CASSARTGVNEKLFF. The DNA read from the CDR3 is TGTGCCAGCAGCGCCCGGACAGGAGTAAACGAAAAA.

This clone occurred many times. The read finishes 3 residues shy of the CDR3 end, and the germline J gene is used to complete it. The V call is TRBV5-6, the J call TRBJ2-3, with D possibly being TRBD1 (6 bases). This CDR3 has 15 amino acids. The V end lost 0 bases, the J end lost 1 base, and 9 bases lay between the germline ends. In germline, CDR1 is SGHDT, CDR2 YYEEEE. CDR3 DNA (partial): TGTGCCAGCAGCTTGGACAGGGTTCGCACAGATACG. Its protein product is CASSLDRVRTDT. The entire CDR3 protein is CASSLDRVRTDTQYF.

This clone was picked up many times. The missing CDR3 end, 3 residues past where the read stops, is filled in from the germline J gene. The J gene is TRBJ1-4, the V gene TRBV5-1; D remains ambiguous. The CDR3 spans 14 residues. Germline V CDR1 and CDR2: SGHRS, YFSETQ. The V end lost 4 bases, the J end lost 3 bases, and 10 bases lay between the germline ends. The CDR3 spells CASSGSGANEKLFF. CDR3 DNA (partial): TGCGCCAGCAGCGGCTCCGGGGCTAATGAAAAA.

This clone has at least ten counts. CDR3 residues: CSASPPKVPNQPQHF. The covered CDR3 bases are TGCAGTGCTAGTCCCCCTAAAGTGCCAAATCAGCCC. The chain has TRBV20-1 and TRBJ1-5; D gene uncertain. The read falls 3 residues short of the CDR3 end, and the missing part is taken from the germline J gene. V was clipped by 3 bases and J by 4 bases, with 16 bases between them. The CDR3 extends over 15 amino acids. Germline V CDR1 and CDR2: DFQATT, SNEGSKA (reference sequence).

This clone has just a few counts. One end of the junction does not line up with germline, which may come from a read error. The CDR3 bases that were read are TGTGCTAGCAGCTTTAGGGGGCGCACAGATACG. Protein sequence: CASSFRGRTDT. The complete CDR3 protein is CASSFRGRTDTQYF. The chain is built from TRBV7-7 and TRBJ2-3; 7 positions match TRBD1. From the germline J gene comes the end of the CDR3, since the read stops 3 residues before it. Germline V gene data show CDR1 as SSHAT and CDR2 as FNYEAQ (reference sequence). The CDR3 has 14 residues.

This clone was counted only a few times. At the DNA level, this CDR3 is encoded by other sequences in the same sample as well. The CDR3 bases that were read are TGTGCCAGCTCCCCCCAGCAGATGCGGGGGGGGGACAATGAG. Translated, it gives CASSPQQMRGGDNE. The full CDR3 sequence reads CASSPQQMRGGDNEQFF. The V gene is TRBV18, the J gene TRBJ2-1; 9 bases are a match to TRBD2. The observed sequence ends 3 residues before the CDR3 terminus, with the missing tail filled in from the germline J gene. The J segment lost 5 bases and the V segment lost 6 bases, leaving 14 bases of the junction unmatched. The CDR3 totals 17 residues. The germline CDR1 and CDR2 sequences are KGHSH and LQKENI.

This clone was observed at least ten times. The sequence runs out 3 residues before the end of the CDR3; the remainder is reconstructed from the germline J gene. The rearrangement links TRBV19 to TRBJ1-1, with a weak D call TRBD1 (5 bases). This CDR3 contains 15 residues. Germline loops: CDR1 LNHDA, CDR2 SQIVND (reference sequence). Trimming shortened V by 0 bases and J by 3 bases, and 11 bases separated the two germline ends. The CDR3 spells CASSIEGGRDTEAFF. CDR3 bases read: TGTGCCAGTAGTATAGAGGGGGGGAGGGACACTGAA.

This clone was seen at least ten times. The read gets to within 3 residues of the CDR3 end, and the germline J gene fills in the rest. This sequence joins TRBV19 and TRBJ2-1; TRBD2 matches at 10 bases. This CDR3 is 15 amino acids long. Germline loops: CDR1 LNHDA, CDR2 SQIVND (reference sequence). J lost 8 bases, V lost 8 bases, and 12 bases had no gene match. The CDR3 DNA, read in part, is TGTGCCAGTGAGCCAAGCGGGGGGGCCTCTTATGAG. Encoded protein: CASEPSGGASYE. The whole CDR3 protein reads CASEPSGGASYEQFF.

This clone has ten or more counts. The read halts 3 residues ahead of the CDR3 end, with the missing end drawn from the germline J gene. The gene calls are TRBV20-1 and TRBJ1-4; D perhaps matches TRBD1 (6 bases). The CDR3 is 16 residues long. V lost 4 bases, J lost 4 bases, and 19 bases lay in between. CDR1 is DFQATT, CDR2 SNEGSKA, per germline (reference sequence). The CDR3: CSATSQRGQGNEKLFF. The part of the CDR3 DNA that was read is TGCAGTGCTACTTCACAGCGGGGGCAGGGTAATGAAAAA.

This clone was observed at least ten times. Read sequence stops 3 residues before the CDR3 end, and the germline J gene provides the missing end. The chain links TRBV10-3 to TRBJ1-4; 8 nucleotides agree with TRBD1. CDR3 length: 14 amino acids. J lost 5 bases, V lost 6 bases, and 5 bases had no gene match. Per the germline V gene, CDR1 is ENHRY and CDR2 is SYGVKD. CDR3 sequence reads: CAIREGQDNEKLFF. The sequenced CDR3 bases are TGTGCCATCAGGGAGGGACAGGACAATGAAAAA.

This clone was observed a few times. Sequencing ends 3 residues short of the CDR3 end; the germline J gene provides the rest. The gene calls are TRBV7-8 and TRBJ2-3; TRBD2 matches 11 bases. CDR1 and CDR2 (germline): SGHVS, FQNEAQ. With V trimmed by 2 bases and J by 2 bases, 3 bases remained unmatched. The CDR3 is 16 residues long. The CDR3 loop is CASSLLTSGATDTQYF. The covered CDR3 bases are TGTGCCAGCAGCTTACTGACTAGCGGGGCCACAGATACG.

This clone was found many times. Sequencing ends 3 residues short of the CDR3 end; the germline J gene provides the rest. The gene calls are TRBV30 and TRBJ2-7; either TRBD1 or TRBD2 may supply D (7 bases each). The CDR3 runs to 13 residues. From germline, CDR1 is GTSNPN and CDR2 SVGIG (reference sequence). V was trimmed by 1 base and J by 6 bases, leaving 13 bases between them. The sequenced CDR3 bases are TGTGCCTGGAGTGCGACAGGGAGGGGCGAG. Translation gives CAWSATGRGE. The complete CDR3 protein is CAWSATGRGEQYF.

This clone was detected many times. The read ends 3 residues shy of where the CDR3 ends; the end is completed using the germline J gene. J is TRBJ1-5 and V is TRBV5-4, with D perhaps TRBD1 (5 bases). Trimming left V 4 bases short and J 2 bases short, with 7 bases between. Germline CDR1 is SGHNT and CDR2 is YYREEE (reference sequence). There are 13 residues in the CDR3. CDR3 bases read: TGTGCCAGCAGCAGGGGTGGCAATCAGCCC. Translated, it gives CASSRGGNQP. The whole CDR3 sequence reads CASSRGGNQPQHF.

This clone was seen at least ten times. Read data end 3 residues before the CDR3 end; the end is taken from the germline J gene. V usage is TRBV19 and J usage is TRBJ2-1; TRBD2 matches 9 bases. V lost 1 base and J lost 7; bases outside the gene matches: 5. Germline V gives CDR1 LNHDA, CDR2 SQIVND (reference sequence). The CDR3 is 15 amino acids. The sequenced part of the CDR3 DNA is TGTGCCAGTAGTATAGTTGCGGGGGGGCCAAATGAG. It yields the protein CASSIVAGGPNE. The full CDR3 sequence reads CASSIVAGGPNEQFF.

This clone has ten or more counts. The observed sequence ends 3 residues before the CDR3 terminus, with the missing tail filled in from the germline J gene. The chain couples TRBV29-1 to TRBJ2-2; D is unclear. CDR3 size: 14 residues. CDR1 SQVTM and CDR2 ANQGSEA come from the germline V gene. Trimming took 7 bases from V and 0 from J, leaving 12 bases between them. Partial CDR3 DNA: TGCAGCGCCTTCATCCTATCGAACACCGGGGAG. Protein product: CSAFILSNTGE. The full-length CDR3 reads as CSAFILSNTGELFF.

This clone showed up many times. The CDR3 goes on 3 residues after the read ends, and that part is filled in from the germline J gene. The V call is TRBV10-3, the J call TRBJ1-1; 7 nucleotides line up with TRBD1. From germline, CDR1 is ENHRY and CDR2 SYGVKD. The CDR3 totals 15 residues. The junction had 12 bases not matched to a gene; V was cut back by 5 bases and J by 6 bases. Incomplete CDR3 DNA: TGTGCCATCAGTACCGACAGGGACGGTAGAGCTGAA. It is translated as CAISTDRDGRAE. The CDR3 reads in full as CAISTDRDGRAEAFF.

This clone was recorded at least ten times. The CDR3 extends 3 residues past the end of the read, so its final part is completed from the germline J gene. The rearrangement links TRBV20-1 to TRBJ2-7; a weak D match, TRBD1 (5 bases). This CDR3 has 13 residues. V dropped 6 bases and J dropped 1 base, with 13 bases sitting between them. From germline, CDR1 is DFQATT and CDR2 SNEGSKA (reference sequence). The CDR3 loop is CSAQGVLSYEQYF. The covered CDR3 bases are TGCAGTGCCCAAGGGGTCTTATCCTACGAG.

A few counts support this clone. The CDR3 end lies 3 residues beyond the end of the read and is filled in from the germline J gene. The chain couples TRBV20-1 to TRBJ2-1; TRBD2 agrees at 10 bases. The length of the CDR3 is 15 residues. Trimming cost V 3 bases and J 4 bases; bases outside gene matches: 6. CDR1 and CDR2 from the germline V gene are DFQATT and SNEGSKA (reference sequence). Here the CDR3 reads CSASGTTSGYNEQFF. The CDR3 bases that were read are TGCAGTGCTAGTGGAACGACTAGCGGGTACAATGAG.